This T cell receptor beta chain was found in a study of Ad26.COV2.S vaccination and SARS-CoV-2 variants. The V gene lost 6 bases and the J gene lost 6 bases, with 8 bases spanning the gap. The CDR3 spans 10 residues. Germline V gene lookup returns CDR1 SQVTM and CDR2 ANQGSEA. To note about this clone: The target antigen is unknown.

Findings and limits, study-wide: Vaccinated and placebo-treated recipients had similar non-spike TCR breadth. Considerable breadth of spike-specific CD8+ and CD4+ T cell responses has reportedly been documented following vaccination. Measures of TCR breadth and depth may have fallen short of total T cell responses. Placebo recipients had lower spike-specific TCR breadth than vaccine recipients.

Libraries were prepared by immunoSEQ multiplex PCR; TCRdb keeps only in-frame clonotypes and omits some of them. This sample has 120,000 to 150,000 clones, with 86% found just once. This specimen consisted of peripheral blood, obtained after recovery from COVID-19. This clonotype originated in a human donor who had recovered from COVID-19. The rearrangement links TRBV29-1 to TRBJ1-1; weak D call: TRBD1 (5 bases). The DNA of the CDR3 is TGCAGCGTGGGGGGGGCTGAAGCTTTCTTT. Its translation: CSVGGAEAFF.